These 13 T cell receptor beta chains were sequenced from one sample in a study of shared clonotypes between healthy human individuals. Profiling relied on immunoSEQ multiplex PCR, and the TCRdb table lists in-frame clones only, not all of them. The repertoire consists of more than 2 million clones, with roughly 94% occurring once and the leading ten covering 0.1% to 0.15%. Sequencing input: naive CD4+ T cells sorted from blood. Indicated subset: CD45RA+ positively selected. These receptors were collected from a young man in good health.

The chain recombines TRBV4-2 with TRBJ2-7; maybe TRBD1 (6 bases). In germline, CDR1 is LGHNA, CDR2 YNFKEQ. V was trimmed by 1 base and J by 6 bases, leaving 16 bases between them. CDR3 length: 15 residues. The CDR3 loop reads CASSQGGQGLREQYF. The DNA for the CDR3 is TGTGCCAGCAGCCAAGGGGGGCAGGGGTTACGCGAGCAGTACTTC.

In DNA form, the CDR3 reads TGTGCCAGCAGGCTGCTTGGCCTTGAAGCTTTCTTT. Translation: CASRLLGLEAFF. The rearrangement joins TRBV2 to TRBJ1-1; unclear D gene. The CDR3 sequence is 12 residues long. Germline CDR1 is SNHLY and CDR2 is FYNNEI. The V gene lost 6 bases and the J gene lost 7 bases, with 12 bases spanning the gap.

The V call is TRBV4-3, the J call TRBJ2-7; TRBD2 matches at 9 bases. Germline V gene sequence: CDR1 LGHNA, CDR2 YSLEER. V lost 0 bases, J lost 5 bases, and 2 bases stayed unmatched. This CDR3 comprises 14 residues. Here the CDR3 DNA reads TGCGCCAGCAGCCAAGAGCCTAGCGGGAACGAGCAGTACTTC. Protein product: CASSQEPSGNEQYF.

The CDR3 reads CASSYPGQGSYGYTF. The CDR3 DNA reads as TGTGCCAGCAGTTACCCGGGACAGGGCTCTTATGGCTACACCTTC. The chain couples TRBV6-6 to TRBJ1-2; the match to TRBD1 covers 9 bases. The germline V gene encodes CDR1 MNHNY and CDR2 SVGAGI (reference sequence). The ends lost 2 bases at V and 5 bases at J; junction bases unmatched: 6. The CDR3 is made up of 15 amino acids.

This clone was seen repeatedly, ten times or more. Other nucleotide sequences from this sample produce the same CDR3. The chain links TRBV5-1 to TRBJ2-5; D might be TRBD2 (7 bases). The CDR3 is made up of 14 amino acids. Between the trimmed V and J ends, which lost 4 bases and 4 bases, there was a span of 14 bases. Germline CDR1 and CDR2: SGHRS and YFSETQ. CDR3 amino acids: CASSPEGGRETQYF. The DNA of the CDR3 is TGCGCCAGCAGCCCGGAGGGGGGGAGAGAGACCCAGTACTTC.

This chain joins TRBV5-4 and TRBJ2-7; 7 nucleotides match TRBD2. Germline CDR1 SGHNT, CDR2 YYREEE (reference sequence). J gave up 0 bases and V 6 bases, and 9 bases lay outside the gene matches. There are 15 residues in the CDR3. As DNA, the CDR3 is TGTGCCAGCACCAGGCGGGGGAGCCCCTCCTACGAGCAGTACTTC. This translates into CASTRRGSPSYEQYF.

As concerns this clone: The germline gene is not matched at one end of the junction; a read error may be the cause. CDR3 sequence: CTWSAGPITGELFF. In DNA, the CDR3 is TGTACCTGGAGCGCCGGGCCTATCACCGGGGAGCTGTTTTTT. This rearrangement joins TRBV30 to TRBJ2-2; D uncertain. Germline lookup yields CDR1 GTSNPN and CDR2 SVGIG (reference sequence). The CDR3 is 14 amino acids.

In regard to this clone: At the DNA level, this CDR3 is encoded by other sequences in the same sample as well. V gene TRBV5-1 combines with J gene TRBJ1-3; 9 bases are shared with TRBD1. Germline CDR1 reads SGHRS; CDR2 reads YFSETQ. V was clipped by 4 bases and J by 2 bases; unmatched bases: 4. This CDR3 is 15 amino acids long. CDR3 loop: CASSGGQGPGNTIYF. CDR3 bases: TGCGCCAGCAGCGGGGGACAGGGTCCTGGAAACACCATATATTTT.

The chain recombines TRBV15 with TRBJ2-1; D gene uncertain. CDR1 and CDR2 from the germline V gene are LNHNV and YYDKDF (reference sequence). V was trimmed by 0 bases and J by 7 bases, leaving 19 bases between them. The CDR3 consists of 17 residues. CDR3: CATSRDLGLERRNEQFF. CDR3 sequence (DNA): TGTGCCACCAGCAGAGATCTCGGCCTAGAACGAAGGAATGAGCAGTTCTTC.

The chain carries TRBV5-1 and TRBJ1-1; D unresolved. CDR1 and CDR2 (germline): SGHRS, YFSETQ. The CDR3 extends over 13 amino acids. V lost 6 bases and J 2 bases, leaving 11 bases between the germline ends. This CDR3 is CASKASGNTEAFF. DNA for the CDR3: TGCGCCAGCAAGGCGTCGGGAAACACTGAAGCTTTCTTT.

This chain uses TRBV30 with TRBJ2-1; possibly TRBD1 or TRBD2 for D (7 bases each). The CDR3 runs 14 residues. Germline CDR1 GTSNPN, CDR2 SVGIG (reference sequence). V lost 0 bases to trimming and J lost 7 bases, with 13 bases between them. This CDR3 is CAWSVLQGGNEQFF. Written as DNA, the CDR3 is TGTGCCTGGAGTGTACTTCAGGGGGGGAATGAGCAGTTCTTC.

This clone was detected a few times. Other DNA variants within this sample encode the same CDR3. The chain recombines TRBV6-5 with TRBJ1-6; 8 bases match TRBD1. Germline assignment: CDR1 MNHEY and CDR2 SVGAGI. V was pared by 6 bases and J by 8 bases, with 6 bases of the junction left unmatched. This CDR3 has 14 amino acids. The CDR3, as DNA: TGTGCCAGCAGCTCCGGACAGGGACATTCACCCCTCCACTTT. It is translated as CASSSGQGHSPLHF.

V gene TRBV28 combines with J gene TRBJ2-7; D uncertain. V dropped 6 bases and J dropped 2 bases, with 11 bases sitting between them. The CDR3 covers 13 residues. Looked up from germline, CDR1 is MDHEN and CDR2 is SYDVKM. CDR3 in amino acids: CASREGPAYEQYF. In DNA, the CDR3 is TGTGCCAGCAGGGAAGGGCCCGCCTACGAGCAGTACTTC.